A selection of T cell receptor beta chains follows, all from one sample in a study of blood T cell repertoires in COVID-19. Clones were read by immunoSEQ multiplex PCR, and TCRdb kept only the in-frame ones, dropping some. In the table there are 220,000 or so clones, more than 70% of which are singletons. Sequencing input: peripheral blood. The receptors shown here come from a woman aged 80 or older with acute or convalescent COVID-19. The CDR3 runs from the conserved cysteine through the conserved F or W. D genes are given only for firm matches. Clone size appears in some rows only: once, few, many, or a class for an expanded clone.

TRBV2,TRBJ1-5,NA,NA,CASSEARGAGQPQHF,TGTGCCAGCAGTGAAGCGCGGGGGGCTGGTCAGCCCCAGCATTTT
TRBV9,TRBJ2-4,NA,NA,CASSLAYEVAKNIQYF,TGTGCCAGCAGCTTAGCCTATGAGGTAGCCAAAAACATTCAGTACTTC
TRBV5-1,TRBJ1-2,NA,NA,CASSLTGNAYGYTF,TGCGCCAGCAGCTTGACAGGAAACGCGTATGGCTACACCTTC
TRBV7-9,TRBJ2-3,NA,TRBD1,CASSLVSTGGTDTQYF,TGTGCCAGCAGCTTAGTGTCGACAGGGGGAACAGATACGCAGTATTTT
TRBV7-3,TRBJ2-1,NA,NA,CASTPRGGHNEQFF,TGTGCCAGCACCCCCCGGGGAGGACACAATGAGCAGTTCTTC
TRBV7-6,TRBJ2-1,NA,NA,CASSLARSNEQFF,TGTGCCAGCAGCTTAGCGCGAAGCAATGAGCAGTTCTTC
TRBV6-5,TRBJ1-2,NA,NA,CASSWQGSGYTF,TGTGCCAGCAGTTGGCAGGGCTCTGGCTACACCTTC
TRBV19,TRBJ1-6,NA,TRBD1,CASSIAPGQTINSPLHF,TGTGCCAGTAGTATAGCCCCGGGACAGACTATTAATTCACCCCTCCACTTT
TRBV5-1,TRBJ1-1,NA,TRBD1,CASSAGTVNTEAFF,TGCGCCAGCAGCGCCGGGACAGTAAACACTGAAGCTTTCTTT
TRBV28,TRBJ1-5,NA,NA,CASSLGTPLSNQPQHF,TGTGCCAGCAGTTTAGGGACACCACTCAGCAATCAGCCCCAGCATTTT
TRBV9,TRBJ1-1,NA,TRBD1,CASSSRQGTTEAFF,TGTGCCAGCAGCTCCCGACAGGGAACCACTGAAGCTTTCTTT
TRBV4-1,TRBJ1-1,NA,NA,CASSLGPGVRMNTEAFF,TGCGCCAGCAGCCTGGGACCAGGGGTTCGGATGAACACTGAAGCTTTCTTT
TRBV30,TRBJ1-6,NA,NA,CASPVAGPNSPLHF,TGTGCCTCTCCGGTGGCAGGGCCCAATTCACCCCTCCACTTT
TRBV3-1/TRBV3-2,TRBJ1-2,NA,TRBD1,CASSPGQGAYTF,TGTGCCAGCAGCCCGGGACAGGGGGCTTACACCTTC
TRBV4-2,TRBJ1-1,NA,TRBD1,CASSHRQGNTEAFF,TGTGCCAGCAGCCACCGACAGGGGAACACTGAAGCTTTCTTT
TRBV4-2,TRBJ2-1,many,NA,CASSQDLGAKQFF,TGTGCCAGCAGCCAAGATTTGGGGGCTAAGCAGTTCTTC
TRBV7-8,TRBJ1-1,NA,TRBD1,CASSLYRGQGNTEAFF,TGTGCCAGCAGCTTATACAGGGGGCAAGGGAACACTGAAGCTTTCTTT
TRBV6-6,TRBJ2-7,NA,TRBD1,CASRGQGAGEQYF,TGTGCCAGCAGGGGGCAGGGGGCAGGCGAGCAGTACTTC
TRBV5-1,TRBJ1-1,NA,NA,CASSRGQNPNTEAFF,TGCGCCAGCAGCAGAGGACAGAACCCGAACACTGAAGCTTTCTTT
TRBV18,TRBJ2-3,NA,NA,CASSRERVPQYF,TGTGCCAGCTCCCGGGAACGCGTTCCGCAGTATTTT
TRBV6-5,TRBJ1-3,once,NA,CASRRVSGNTIYF,TGTGCCAGTCGACGGGTCTCTGGAAACACCATATATTTT
TRBV27,TRBJ2-7,few,TRBD1,CASSFRDRGAEQYF,TGTGCCAGCAGTTTCCGGGACAGGGGTGCCGAGCAGTACTTC
TRBV12-1,TRBJ2-3,NA,NA,CASRALAGVGDTQYF,TGTGCCAGCAGAGCACTAGCGGGGGTGGGCGATACGCAGTATTTT
TRBV10-1,TRBJ1-4,once,NA,CATFKGPNGEKLFF,TGCGCCACCTTTAAAGGCCCCAACGGGGAAAAACTGTTTTTT
TRBV6-4,TRBJ2-5,NA,TRBD1,CASSENRGETQYF,TGTGCCAGCAGTGAGAACAGGGGAGAGACCCAGTACTTC
TRBV24-1,TRBJ1-2,NA,TRBD1,CATSDQGQANYGYTF,TGTGCCACCAGTGACCAGGGACAGGCTAACTATGGCTACACCTTC
TRBV7-2,TRBJ2-2,few,NA,CASSLQRRNTGELFF,TGTGCCAGCAGCTTACAGCGGAGAAACACCGGGGAGCTGTTTTTT
TRBV4-1,TRBJ2-1,NA,TRBD2,CASSPPGLASYNEQFF,TGCGCCAGCAGCCCCCCGGGACTAGCCTCCTACAATGAGCAGTTCTTC
TRBV11-2,TRBJ2-1,NA,NA,CASSPEGAAFSSYNEQFF,TGTGCCAGCAGCCCGGAGGGGGCTGCATTTAGCTCCTACAATGAGCAGTTCTTC
TRBV9,TRBJ2-3,NA,TRBD2,CASSVGRGVTDTQYF,TGTGCCAGCAGCGTAGGGCGGGGGGTCACAGATACGCAGTATTTT
TRBV2,TRBJ2-1,few,NA,CASSEGGFEQFF,TGTGCCAGCAGTGAGGGAGGATTTGAGCAGTTCTTC
TRBV5-4,TRBJ1-1,NA,TRBD1,CASSTSGTGREAFF,TGTGCCAGCAGCACCTCTGGGACAGGGAGGGAAGCTTTCTTT
TRBV7-2,TRBJ2-3,NA,TRBD2,CASSLVLGGGLDTQYF,TGTGCCAGCAGCTTAGTTTTGGGCGGGGGTTTAGATACGCAGTATTTT
TRBV11-3,TRBJ2-1,NA,TRBD2,CASSSSGGGPYNEQFF,TGTGCCAGCAGTTCCTCCGGGGGGGGCCCGTACAATGAGCAGTTCTTC
TRBV11-2,TRBJ1-2,NA,TRBD1,CASSLSPDRVIDGYTF,TGTGCCAGCAGCCTCTCCCCGGACAGGGTAATAGATGGCTACACCTTC
TRBV4-1,TRBJ2-7,NA,NA,CASSQEQASYEQYF,TGCGCCAGCAGCCAAGAACAGGCCTCCTACGAGCAGTACTTC
TRBV27,TRBJ1-3,NA,NA,CASSSYPRGAGNTIYF,TGTGCCAGCAGTAGCTACCCCAGGGGCGCAGGAAACACCATATATTTT
TRBV11-1,TRBJ1-1,NA,NA,CASSLYPTAGNTEAFF,TGTGCCAGCAGCCTTTACCCGACGGCGGGGAACACTGAAGCTTTCTTT
TRBV2,TRBJ1-1,NA,NA,CASRDLQGYEAFF,TGTGCCAGCAGGGACCTACAGGGTTATGAAGCTTTCTTT
TRBV2,TRBJ1-1,NA,TRBD1,CASRPGQGLRSGTEAFF,TGTGCCAGCAGACCCGGACAGGGTTTGAGGTCTGGGACTGAAGCTTTCTTT
TRBV5-1,TRBJ2-2,NA,NA,CASSFPTTGELFF,TGCGCCAGCAGCTTCCCCACTACCGGGGAGCTGTTTTTT
TRBV18,TRBJ1-1,NA,NA,CASSPGATEAFF,TGTGCCAGCTCACCAGGGGCCACTGAAGCTTTCTTT
TRBV19,TRBJ1-1,few,NA,CASSIQGGGSEAFF,TGTGCCAGTAGTATACAGGGCGGAGGGTCTGAAGCTTTCTTT
TRBV23-1,TRBJ2-6,NA,TRBD1,CASSQSGTAGANVLTF,TGCGCCAGCAGTCAATCAGGGACAGCTGGGGCCAACGTCCTGACTTTC
TRBV7-9,TRBJ2-2,NA,TRBD2,CASSLGGGTNTGELFF,TGTGCCAGCAGCCTCGGGGGGGGAACGAACACCGGGGAGCTGTTTTTT
TRBV3-1/TRBV3-2,TRBJ2-2,NA,TRBD2,CASSTAGGANTGELFF,TGTGCCAGCAGCACGGCGGGGGGCGCGAACACCGGGGAGCTGTTTTTT
TRBV19,TRBJ1-2,NA,TRBD1,CASSRDRTPNYGYTF,TGTGCCAGTAGTCGGGACAGAACTCCTAACTATGGCTACACCTTC
TRBV2,TRBJ2-3,NA,NA,CASSRQTSTGTDTQYF,TGTGCCAGCAGTCGACAGACTAGTACTGGCACAGATACGCAGTATTTT
TRBV7-2,TRBJ2-1,NA,TRBD2,CASSFFSGTSGGAIEQFF,TGTGCCAGCAGCTTCTTCTCCGGGACTAGCGGGGGGGCCATTGAGCAGTTCTTC
TRBV23-1,TRBJ2-7,once,TRBD1,CASTGIPGQACSYEQYF,TGCGCCAGCACCGGAATTCCGGGACAGGCCTGCTCCTACGAGCAGTACTTC
TRBV23-1,TRBJ1-6,NA,NA,CASSHRAPQVNNSPLHF,TGCGCCAGCAGTCACCGTGCCCCCCAGGTGAACAATTCACCCCTCCACTTT
TRBV5-1,TRBJ2-3,NA,TRBD2,CASSLAALAGGWSTDTQYF,TGCGCCAGCAGCTTGGCCGCATTAGCGGGGGGCTGGAGCACAGATACGCAGTATTTT
TRBV5-1,TRBJ2-7,NA,TRBD2,CASSLTSGGVPISYEQYF,TGCGCCAGCAGCTTGACTAGCGGGGGTGTGCCCATCTCCTACGAGCAGTACTTC
TRBV7-9,TRBJ1-2,NA,TRBD1,CASRSSERGTGGFYGYTF,TGTGCCAGCAGATCCAGCGAGAGGGGGACAGGGGGCTTCTATGGCTACACCTTC
TRBV6-2/TRBV6-3,TRBJ2-1,NA,NA,CASSPGPHRYSYNEQFF,TGTGCCAGCAGCCCTGGACCCCACAGGTATTCCTACAATGAGCAGTTCTTC
TRBV6-5,TRBJ1-3,NA,NA,CASSTGTPSGNTIYF,TGTGCCAGCAGTACCGGGACACCCTCTGGAAACACCATATATTTT
TRBV30,TRBJ2-7,NA,NA,CARGLGGQTYEQYF,TGTGCCCGGGGTCTTGGGGGACAAACCTACGAGCAGTACTTC
TRBV27,TRBJ1-5,NA,NA,CASSQGSQPQHF,TGTGCCAGCAGTCAGGGGTCCCAGCCCCAGCATTTT
TRBV9,TRBJ1-2,NA,NA,CASSVGGAANYGYTF,TGTGCCAGCAGCGTAGGGGGCGCAGCTAACTATGGCTACACCTTC
TRBV5-1,TRBJ1-1,NA,NA,CASSSGQLQMNTEAFF,TGCGCCAGCAGCTCCGGACAGCTACAGATGAACACTGAAGCTTTCTTT